The 20 T cell receptor beta chains below all came from one sample that was sequenced in a study of T cell repertoires in cytomegalovirus infection. TCRdb re-called the reads with MiXCR, one entry per CDR3 protein. The sample carries 400,000 or so distinct CDR3 sequences, 25% to 40% recorded once. Source material: PBMCs. The receptors shown here come from a human donor in good health (CMV status not recorded). Some clones in this sample may be carry-over from other donors' samples.

This clonotype was counted only a few times. J is TRBJ1-1 and V is TRBV18; D is unresolved. The CDR3 runs to 14 residues. The germline V gene has CDR1 KGHSH and CDR2 LQKENI. V was clipped by 8 bases and J by 0 bases, with 13 bases between them. CDR3 in DNA: TGTGCCAGCACTTTCTACCCGATGAACACTGAAGCTTTCTTT. The encoded protein is CASTFYPMNTEAFF.

This chain connects TRBV7-9 to TRBJ2-3; tentatively, D is TRBD1 or TRBD2 (5 bases each). Per germline, CDR1 SEHNR and CDR2 FQNEAQ (reference sequence). The germline V and J ends were trimmed by 5 bases and 1 base, with 13 bases remaining between them. This CDR3 is 15 amino acids long. CDR3 bases: TGTGCCAGCAGCGGAGCCGAGGGGCGCACAGATACGCAGTATTTT. This sequence encodes CASSGAEGRTDTQYF.

V is TRBV6-5 and J is TRBJ1-2, with 7 nucleotides matching TRBD1. Germline V gene sequence: CDR1 MNHEY, CDR2 SVGAGI. The CDR3 consists of 16 residues. Losses at the gene ends were 0 bases for V and 2 bases for J; bases not matched to a gene: 6. The CDR3 region is CASSYSAGQTNYGYTF. The CDR3 nucleotides read TGTGCCAGCAGTTACTCCGCGGGACAGACGAACTATGGCTACACCTTC.

Note on this clonotype: A read error is likely, as this CDR3 ends without the conserved phenylalanine or tryptophan. The chain combines TRBV5-4 with TRBJ2-5; D might be TRBD2 (6 bases). Germline V lookup: CDR1 SGHNT, CDR2 YYREEE (reference sequence). This CDR3 is 17 amino acids long. The V and J ends lost 0 bases and 4 bases respectively, with 19 bases between them. The CDR3 DNA reads TGTGCCAGCAGCTTGGGGGGGGTATTCCCACCCGGAGAGACCCAGTACTTA. Protein sequence: CASSLGGVFPPGETQYL.

The gene calls are TRBV7-9 and TRBJ2-3, with D possibly TRBD2 on 5 matching bases. V lost 5 bases, J lost 4 bases, and 19 bases lay in between. CDR3 length equals 16 residues. The germline V gene encodes CDR1 SEHNR and CDR2 FQNEAQ (reference sequence). The CDR3 sequence is CASSQPEAGAADTQYF. The CDR3 DNA sequence: TGTGCCAGCAGCCAACCGGAGGCGGGCGCGGCAGATACGCAGTATTTT.

Concerning this clonotype: The junction differs from germline at one of its ends, possibly a read error. V gene TRBV7-2 combines with J gene TRBJ2-3, with 8 bases matching TRBD2. Germline V gene sequence: CDR1 SGHTA, CDR2 FQGNSA. The CDR3 consists of 15 residues. The CDR3 spells CASSQATRGADTQSF. The CDR3 region has the DNA TGTGCCAGCAGCCAAGCCACGCGGGGGGCTGATACGCAGTCTTTT.

This clonotype was detected a few times. The genes are TRBV12-3 or TRBV12-4 and TRBJ2-2; 13 bases match TRBD2. The CDR3 consists of 17 residues. V lost 6 bases to trimming and J lost 1 base; unmatched junction nucleotides: 5. CDR3 nucleotide sequence: TGTGCCAGCAGCCCCGGGACTAGCGGGGTGAACACCGGGGAGCTGTTTTTT. It translates to CASSPGTSGVNTGELFF.

The chain carries TRBV19 and TRBJ1-1; D unresolved. Looked up from germline, CDR1 is LNHDA and CDR2 is SQIVND (reference sequence). This CDR3 has 16 amino acids. V was cut by 4 bases and J by 1 base, with 16 bases left in between. CDR3 protein: CASSTPTSWGNTEAFF. CDR3 coding DNA: TGTGCCAGTAGTACGCCCACGTCCTGGGGGAACACTGAAGCTTTCTTT.

The chain has TRBV7-6 and TRBJ1-5; TRBD1 matches at 7 bases. Looked up from germline, CDR1 is SGHVS and CDR2 is FNYEAQ. The length of the CDR3 is 17 residues. Trimming cost V 0 bases and J 1 base; bases outside gene matches: 6. The CDR3 loop is CASSLAGGGVSNQPQHF. The DNA for the CDR3 is TGTGCCAGCAGCTTAGCAGGGGGCGGGGTGAGCAATCAGCCCCAGCATTTT.

As for this clonotype: Possible read error: a much larger clone is one base away. Since the CDR3 does not end with the conserved phenylalanine or tryptophan, this likely comes from a read error. This chain joins TRBV19 and TRBJ2-5; 9 bases are shared with TRBD1. The V gene end was trimmed by 6 bases and the J gene end by 5 bases; junction bases not matched to a gene: 10. The CDR3 sequence is 15 residues long. The V gene's germline CDR1 is LNHDA and CDR2 SQIVND (reference sequence). The CDR3 is CASRPGQGRSETQYC. The CDR3 DNA is TGTGCCAGTAGGCCGGGACAGGGAAGGTCGGAGACCCAGTACTGC.

As concerns this clonotype: The junction departs from the called germline gene at one end, perhaps through a read error. The chain employs TRBV12-3 or TRBV12-4 and TRBJ1-2; TRBD1 aligns across 8 bases. This CDR3 comprises 13 residues. The CDR3 protein is CASSADRVNGYNF. Here the CDR3 DNA reads TGTGCCAGCAGTGCGGACAGGGTGAACGGCTACAACTTC.

This clonotype occurred a few times. CDR3 sequence (DNA): TGTGCCAGCAGAACCGGAGGGGACAGGGTCAATGAGCAGTTCTTC. Amino acids: CASRTGGDRVNEQFF. The genes are TRBV5-6 and TRBJ2-1; 9 nucleotides match TRBD1. The CDR3 contains 15 residues. Germline CDR1 is SGHDT and CDR2 is YYEEEE. V trimming: 5 bases; J trimming: 6 bases; junction bases outside the gene matches: 9.

This clonotype was picked up many times. The CDR3 DNA follows: TGTGCCATCACCGACCCGGGACAGGGGTACTACGAGCAGTACTTC. This gives the protein CAITDPGQGYYEQYF. The chain carries TRBV10-3 and TRBJ2-7, with 10 bases matching TRBD1. From germline, CDR1 is ENHRY and CDR2 SYGVKD. The CDR3 totals 15 residues. V shed 7 bases and J 3 bases; nucleotides not matched to a gene: 9.

Notes on this clonotype: No conserved phenylalanine or tryptophan ends this CDR3, so it is likely a read error. The chain has TRBV6-5 and TRBJ2-7; 11 bases are shared with TRBD1. The germline V gene has CDR1 MNHEY and CDR2 SVGAGI. This CDR3 is 15 amino acids long. Losses at the gene ends were 5 bases for V and 5 bases for J; bases not matched to a gene: 8. The CDR3 loop is CASSHPGTGGHEQYL. CDR3 nucleotide sequence: TGTGCCAGCAGTCATCCAGGGACAGGGGGACACGAGCAGTACTTA.

The V and J genes are TRBV7-6 and TRBJ2-7; 14 bases align to TRBD2. The CDR3 is 19 residues long. Trimming cost V 1 base and J 3 bases; bases outside gene matches: 11. Germline assignment: CDR1 SGHVS and CDR2 FNYEAQ. The CDR3 loop is CASSLGGWTSGGILYEQYF. The CDR3 DNA reads TGTGCCAGCAGCTTAGGAGGATGGACTAGCGGGGGGATTCTCTACGAGCAGTACTTC.

This chain joins TRBV6-1 and TRBJ2-7; D could derive from TRBD1 or TRBD2 (7 bases each). This CDR3 is 17 amino acids long. V was shortened by 2 bases and J by 3 bases, with 20 bases between the two germline ends. The V gene's germline CDR1 is MNHNS and CDR2 SASEGT. CDR3 loop: CASSEPVNRGGIYEQYF. CDR3 coding DNA: TGTGCCAGCAGTGAACCCGTTAACAGGGGAGGGATCTACGAGCAGTACTTC.

This clonotype was found a few times. The chain is built from TRBV10-3 and TRBJ2-3; D not resolved. The CDR3 has 15 amino acids. Germline CDR1 and CDR2: ENHRY and SYGVKD. Trimming removed 4 bases at V and 2 bases at J, with 13 bases between. The CDR3 bases are TGTGCCATCAGTGGTGGGCAGCATGTCACAGATACGCAGTATTTT. It codes for CAISGGQHVTDTQYF.

This clonotype was observed a handful of times. The CDR3 loop is CASRTEAPENTEAFF. Here the CDR3 DNA reads TGTGCCAGTAGAACGGAGGCGCCAGAGAACACTGAAGCTTTCTTT. The chain joins TRBV19 to TRBJ1-1, with D uncertain. Germline V gives CDR1 LNHDA, CDR2 SQIVND (reference sequence). The CDR3 spans 15 residues. V shed 6 bases and J shed 1 base, with 15 bases lying between them.

The gene calls are TRBV20-1 and TRBJ1-2; TRBD1 might be the D (5 bases). The CDR3 contains 16 residues. The ends were cut back, 3 bases at V and 5 bases at J, with 22 bases in the middle. From germline, CDR1 is DFQATT and CDR2 SNEGSKA (reference sequence). CDR3 in amino acids: CSASYLDDRAGYGYTF. The CDR3 DNA reads TGCAGTGCTAGTTACCTCGATGACAGAGCAGGTTATGGCTACACCTTC.

The chain recombines TRBV5-4 with TRBJ2-3; perhaps TRBD1 as D (6 bases). CDR1 and CDR2 (germline): SGHNT, YYREEE (reference sequence). V lost 0 bases, J lost 2 bases, and 13 bases lay in between. The CDR3 has 16 residues. The CDR3 sequence is CASSLARQVPTDTQYF. Here the CDR3 DNA reads TGTGCCAGCAGCTTGGCCCGACAGGTACCCACAGATACGCAGTATTTT.